Listed below are T cell receptor beta chains from one sample, sequenced in a study of blood T cell repertoires in COVID-19. The table came from immunoSEQ multiplex PCR; TCRdb's copy has only in-frame clones and leaves some out. This table holds 250,000 or so clones, 80% to 95% found once. The sequenced sample consisted of peripheral blood. The receptors derive from a man younger than 40 with COVID-19, enrolled during active disease. The CDR3 runs from the conserved cysteine through the conserved F or W. D genes are given only for firm matches. The size of a clone is reported for some rows only, either as once, few or many, or as a class for expanded clones.

>TRBV2|TRBD2|-|TRBJ2-3
CASSEATSGGAGDTQYF
TGTGCCAGCAGTGAGGCGACTAGCGGGGGGGCCGGTGATACGCAGTATTTT
>TRBV9|TRBD1|-|TRBJ2-2
CASSVRQGVNTGELFF
TGTGCCAGCAGCGTCCGACAGGGAGTAAACACCGGGGAGCTGTTTTTT
>TRBV6-5|TRBD1|-|TRBJ2-1
CASAYRGQYNEQFF
TGTGCCAGCGCCTACAGGGGACAGTACAATGAGCAGTTCTTC
>TRBV15|-|-|TRBJ1-5
CATSRDLGREKPQHF
TGTGCCACCAGCAGAGATTTGGGCAGGGAAAAGCCCCAGCATTTT
>TRBV11-2|TRBD1|-|TRBJ1-5
CASSFGTGRNQPQHF
TGTGCCAGCAGCTTTGGGACAGGGAGGAATCAGCCCCAGCATTTT
>TRBV5-5|TRBD1|-|TRBJ1-6
CASSMGQGHNSPLHF
TGTGCCAGCAGCATGGGACAGGGCCATAATTCACCCCTCCACTTT
>TRBV5-1|TRBD1|-|TRBJ1-1
CASSEWGQTEAFF
TGCGCCAGCAGCGAGTGGGGACAGACGGAAGCTTTCTTT
>TRBV18|-|-|TRBJ2-3
CASSPTDTDTQYF
TGTGCCAGCTCACCTACAGACACAGATACGCAGTATTTT
>TRBV12-3/TRBV12-4|-|once|TRBJ1-2
CASSFIPSDGYTF
TGTGCCAGCAGTTTTATCCCCTCCGATGGCTACACCTTC
>TRBV11-2|-|-|TRBJ2-7
CASSLDLSRRRAKDEQYF
TGTGCCAGCAGCTTAGATCTGTCGCGACGGAGGGCTAAGGACGAGCAGTACTTC
>TRBV20-1|TRBD1|-|TRBJ2-7
CSASGRGRAGPQYF
TGCAGTGCTAGTGGCAGGGGGCGCGCCGGCCCCCAGTACTTC
>TRBV18|-|-|TRBJ2-7
CASSPPEGGRAYEQYF
TGTGCCAGCTCACCACCGGAGGGTGGGAGAGCCTACGAGCAGTACTTC
>TRBV7-3|TRBD2|-|TRBJ2-2
CASSRGGARTGELFF
TGTGCCAGCAGCCGCGGGGGGGCCCGCACCGGGGAGCTGTTTTTT
>TRBV3-1/TRBV3-2|-|-|TRBJ2-1
CASSSLLGGTSYNEQFF
TGTGCCAGCAGCTCACTCCTCGGGGGAACCTCCTACAATGAGCAGTTCTTC
>TRBV11-2|-|-|TRBJ2-3
CASSLRTASTDTQYF
TGTGCCAGCAGCTTAAGGACAGCTAGCACAGATACGCAGTATTTT
>TRBV30|-|-|TRBJ2-3
CAWSVQYASTDTQYF
TGTGCCTGGAGTGTGCAGTACGCTAGCACAGATACGCAGTATTTT
>TRBV7-3|TRBD1|-|TRBJ2-2
CASSQPGGEGGELFF
TGTGCCAGCAGTCAACCAGGGGGTGAAGGCGGGGAGCTGTTTTTT
>TRBV6-5|-|-|TRBJ1-1
CASSTPGGVLEAFF
TGTGCCAGCAGTACACCTGGGGGCGTTCTAGAAGCTTTCTTT